These 4 T cell receptor delta chains originate from one sample sequenced in a study of gamma-delta chains in newborns, infants, children. TCRdb reanalysed the reads with CATT. The sample lists fewer than 8,500 delta-chain clones; 0.65% to 0.8% were seen once. The sample comprised blood. Source of these receptors: a child who was a newborn, infant or young child, either healthy, febrile or measles-vaccinated (not recorded which).

This clone has only a few counts. The genes are TRDV2 and TRDJ3; D possibly corresponds to TRDD3 (6 bases). CDR3 size: 20 residues. Germline V gene sequence: CDR1 GEAIGNYY, CDR2 EKD. Trimming took off 3 bases at V and 0 bases at J, with 20 bases between the two ends. The CDR3 protein is CACDRLLGGTRSWDTRQMFF. The CDR3 region has the DNA TGTGCCTGTGACCGGTTACTGGGAGGTACGCGCTCCTGGGACACCCGACAGATGTTTTTC.

This clone was counted only a few times. Given a far larger clone just one base away, this is likely a sequencing read error. Within the sample, other DNA sequences also encode this same CDR3. CDR3 amino acids: CACDGLGDTSLVDKLIF. CDR3 bases: TGTGCCTGTGACGGACTGGGGGATACAAGTTTGGTCGATAAGCTCATCTTT. The genes are TRDV2 and TRDJ1; 12 bases line up with TRDD3. Germline V gives CDR1 GEAIGNYY, CDR2 EKD. The CDR3 totals 17 residues.

This clone was counted between two and nine times. The protein that TCRdb holds for this DNA derives from a much larger clone and differs from the translated DNA at residue 16, which likely indicates a read error; the protein shown here is translated from the DNA. This chain uses TRDV2 with TRDJ3, with 10 bases matching TRDD3. In germline, CDR1 is GEAIGNYY, CDR2 EKD. The CDR3 covers 21 residues. DNA of the CDR3: TGTGCCTGTGACAGTATAAGGACTGGGGGATCGAGCTCCTGGGACGCCCGACAGATGTTTTTC. Encoded protein: CACDSIRTGGSSSWDARQMFF.

In its sample, this clone was seen a few times. A clone one base away is much larger, so this may be a read error. This chain links TRDV2 with TRDJ3, with 9 bases matching TRDD3. Looked up from germline, CDR1 is GEAIGNYY and CDR2 is EKD. Trimming took 1 base from V and 5 from J; bases not matched to a gene: 8. The CDR3 is 18 amino acids. Written as DNA, the CDR3 is TGTGCCTGTGACACTGCATGGGGGATAGGTGGGGACACCCGACAGATGTTTTTC. Amino acids: CACDTAWGIGGDTRQMFF.